This T cell receptor beta chain derives from a study of regulatory T cells in long-lasting Graves disease. Time point in this sample: persistent/refractory GD, antithyroid drugs over 5 years with positive TRAb. PBMC-derived RNA was used for the TCR library. Both iRepertoire HTBI primers and Arm-PCR of CDR3 regions were used to build the TCR beta libraries. TCRdb reprocessed the multiplex PCR reads via MiXCR and lists one record per CDR3 protein. The table includes around 450,000 distinct CDR3 sequences, about a fifth detected once. The CDR3 runs 15 residues. CDR1 and CDR2 (germline): SNHLY, FYNNEI. After removal of 5 bases from V and 2 bases from J, the junction contained 6 bases not matched to a gene.

Sequenced material: peripheral blood mononuclear cells (PBMCs), taken when the disease was refractory, from a patient treated with antithyroid drugs. The clonotype was recovered from a female donor with Graves disease. The chain recombines TRBV2 with TRBJ2-7; 10 nucleotides align to TRBD1. The CDR3 region has the DNA TGTGCCAGCAGTACCGACAGGGGGCGAGCCTACGAGCAGTACTTC. It yields the protein CASSTDRGRAYEQYF.